The sequence of this T cell receptor (beta chain) was determined in a study of shared clonotypes between healthy human individuals. General study points: As a rule, naive subsets had a larger estimated richness than memory subsets. The sharing of about 5% of naive CD4 clonotypes was seen across a few donors.

The naive CD8 population came from CD45RO-negative cells selected for CCR7, without terminally differentiated effector memory CD45RA+ cells. Caucasian adults living in Nashville, Tennessee, provided all samples. Germline V gives CDR1 MNHNS, CDR2 SASEGT. V dropped 7 bases and J dropped 5; count of bases not matched to a gene: 11. The CDR3 is 15 residues long. Repertoires were generated with immunoSEQ multiplex PCR, while TCRdb's copy carries only in-frame clones and drops some. Found here are under 600,000 clones, roughly 98% of them singletons; the top ten hold approximately 0.33%. In regard to this clone: Its specificity is not known.

This chain joins TRBV6-1 and TRBJ2-1; 7 bases map to TRBD1. The specimen sequenced was naive CD8+ T cells sorted from blood. The source is a man younger than 45 in good health. The CDR3 bases are TGTGCCAGCACCGTTCTACAGGGGATCGACAATGAGCAGTTCTTC. Its protein product is CASTVLQGIDNEQFF.